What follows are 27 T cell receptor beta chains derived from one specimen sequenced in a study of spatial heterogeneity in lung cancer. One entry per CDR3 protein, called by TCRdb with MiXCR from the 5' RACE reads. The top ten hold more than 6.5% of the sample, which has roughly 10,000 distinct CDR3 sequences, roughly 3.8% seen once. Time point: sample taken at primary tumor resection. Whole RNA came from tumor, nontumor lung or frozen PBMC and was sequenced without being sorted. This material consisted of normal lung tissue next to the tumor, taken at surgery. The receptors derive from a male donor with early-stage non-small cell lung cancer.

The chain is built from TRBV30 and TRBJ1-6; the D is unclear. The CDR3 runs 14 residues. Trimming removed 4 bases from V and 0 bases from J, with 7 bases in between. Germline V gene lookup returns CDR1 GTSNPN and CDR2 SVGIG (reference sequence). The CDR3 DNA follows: TGTGCCTGGACGAGGAGCTCCTATAATTCACCCCTCCACTTT. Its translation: CAWTRSSYNSPLHF.

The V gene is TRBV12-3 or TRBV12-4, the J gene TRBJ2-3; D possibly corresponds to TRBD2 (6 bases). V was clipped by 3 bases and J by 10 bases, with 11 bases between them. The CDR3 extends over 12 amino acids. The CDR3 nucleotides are TGTGCCAGCAGTTTCCCGGGCGGGGCGCAGTATTTT. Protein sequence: CASSFPGGAQYF.

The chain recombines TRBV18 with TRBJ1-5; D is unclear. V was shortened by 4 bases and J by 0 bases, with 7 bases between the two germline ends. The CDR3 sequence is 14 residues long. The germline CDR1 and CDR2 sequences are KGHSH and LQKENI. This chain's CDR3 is CASSLVDSNQPQHF. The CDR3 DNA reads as TGTGCCAGCTCACTCGTCGATAGCAATCAGCCCCAGCATTTT.

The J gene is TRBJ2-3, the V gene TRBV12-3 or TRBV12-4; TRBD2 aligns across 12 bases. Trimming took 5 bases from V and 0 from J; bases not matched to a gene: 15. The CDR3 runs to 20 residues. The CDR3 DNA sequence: TGTGCCAGCAGTCCATCGGGACTAGCGGGCAGCGAAGCCAGCACAGATACGCAGTATTTT. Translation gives CASSPSGLAGSEASTDTQYF.

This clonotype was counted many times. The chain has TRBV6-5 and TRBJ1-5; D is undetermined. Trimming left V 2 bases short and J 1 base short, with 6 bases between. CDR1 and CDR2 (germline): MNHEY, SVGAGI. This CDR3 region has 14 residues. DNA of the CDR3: TGTGCCAGCAGTTACGGGCTAAGCAATCAGCCCCAGCATTTT. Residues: CASSYGLSNQPQHF.

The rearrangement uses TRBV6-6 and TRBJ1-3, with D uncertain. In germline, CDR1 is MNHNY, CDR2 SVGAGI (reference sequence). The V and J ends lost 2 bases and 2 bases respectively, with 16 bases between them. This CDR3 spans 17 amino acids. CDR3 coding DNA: TGTGCCAGCAGTTACCCCGACGGCAGTCAAGCTGGAAACACCATATATTTT. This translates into CASSYPDGSQAGNTIYF.

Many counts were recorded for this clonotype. The CDR3 is CASSESPGATAREQYF. The DNA for the CDR3 is TGTGCCAGCAGTGAATCGCCGGGGGCCACGGCGAGGGAGCAGTACTTC. The chain recombines TRBV6-1 with TRBJ2-7; D may correspond to TRBD1 or TRBD2 (6 bases each). Trimming removed 2 bases at V and 7 bases at J, with 21 bases between. Germline-derived CDR1 and CDR2 are MNHNS and SASEGT. The CDR3 loop spans 16 amino acids.

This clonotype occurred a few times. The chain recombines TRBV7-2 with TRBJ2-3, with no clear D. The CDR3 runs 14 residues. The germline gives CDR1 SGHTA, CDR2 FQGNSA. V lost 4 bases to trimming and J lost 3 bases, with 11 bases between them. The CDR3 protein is CASSSGLGTDTQYF. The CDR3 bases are TGTGCCAGCAGCTCCGGGCTTGGGACAGATACGCAGTATTTT.

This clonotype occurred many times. The CDR3 DNA reads TGTGCCAGCAGTTATGGTGGGGAGAGGGAGCAGTACTTC. Its translation: CASSYGGEREQYF. V is TRBV6-6 and J is TRBJ2-7; a possible D gene is TRBD2 (5 bases). The germline gives CDR1 MNHNY, CDR2 SVGAGI (reference sequence). The CDR3 sequence is 13 residues long. V gave up 3 bases and J gave up 7 bases, with 13 bases separating them.

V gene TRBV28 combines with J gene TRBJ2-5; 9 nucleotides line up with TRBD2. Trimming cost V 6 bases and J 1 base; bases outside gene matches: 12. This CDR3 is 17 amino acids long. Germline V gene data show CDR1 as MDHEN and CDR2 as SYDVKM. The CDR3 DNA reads TGTGCCAGCAGCTCACCCCTAGCGGGAACGGGCCAAGAGACCCAGTACTTC. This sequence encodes CASSSPLAGTGQETQYF.

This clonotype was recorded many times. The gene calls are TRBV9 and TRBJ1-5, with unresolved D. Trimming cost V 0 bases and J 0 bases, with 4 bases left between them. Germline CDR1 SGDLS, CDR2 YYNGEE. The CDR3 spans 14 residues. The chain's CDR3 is CASSVGPSNQPQHF. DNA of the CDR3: TGTGCCAGCAGCGTAGGTCCTAGCAATCAGCCCCAGCATTTT.

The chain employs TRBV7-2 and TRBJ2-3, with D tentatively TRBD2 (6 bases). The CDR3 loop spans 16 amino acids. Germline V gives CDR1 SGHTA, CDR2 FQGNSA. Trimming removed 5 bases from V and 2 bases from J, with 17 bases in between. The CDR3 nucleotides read TGTGCCAGCAGCCCGAGCGGGCAGCTACCCACAGATACGCAGTATTTT. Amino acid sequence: CASSPSGQLPTDTQYF.

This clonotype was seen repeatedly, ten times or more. CDR3 sequence reads: CASSLSRGNQPQHF. Here the CDR3 DNA reads TGTGCCAGCAGTTTATCCAGGGGCAATCAGCCCCAGCATTTT. This chain joins TRBV12-3 or TRBV12-4 and TRBJ1-5, with D possibly matching TRBD1 (5 bases). There are 14 residues in the CDR3. V lost 2 bases and J 2 bases, leaving 7 bases between the germline ends.

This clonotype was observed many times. The CDR3 DNA reads TGTGCCAGCAGGGGGGGTGATGAAAAACTGTTTTTT. This sequence encodes CASRGGDEKLFF. This chain links TRBV7-2 with TRBJ1-4; a weak D match, TRBD1 (5 bases). This CDR3 is built from 12 residues. V shed 6 bases and J shed 6 bases, with 8 bases lying between them. Germline V gives CDR1 SGHTA, CDR2 FQGNSA.

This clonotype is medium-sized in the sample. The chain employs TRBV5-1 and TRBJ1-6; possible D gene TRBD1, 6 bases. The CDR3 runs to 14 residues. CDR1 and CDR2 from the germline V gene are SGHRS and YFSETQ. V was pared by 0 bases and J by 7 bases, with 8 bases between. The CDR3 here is CASSLEQGNSPLHF. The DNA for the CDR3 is TGCGCCAGCAGCTTGGAACAGGGAAATTCACCCCTCCACTTT.

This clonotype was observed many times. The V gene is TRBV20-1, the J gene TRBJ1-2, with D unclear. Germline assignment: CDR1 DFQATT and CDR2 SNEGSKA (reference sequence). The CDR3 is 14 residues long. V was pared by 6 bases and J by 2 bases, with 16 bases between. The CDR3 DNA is TGCAGTGCACTTAGGCAGGTCGGGAACTATGGCTACACCTTC. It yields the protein CSALRQVGNYGYTF.

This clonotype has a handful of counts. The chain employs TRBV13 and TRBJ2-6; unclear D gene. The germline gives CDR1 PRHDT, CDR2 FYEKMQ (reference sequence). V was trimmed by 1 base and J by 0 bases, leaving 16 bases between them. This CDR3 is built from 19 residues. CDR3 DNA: TGTGCCAGCAGCTTAGAAGGTGCCGCCGCCTACTCTGGGGCCAACGTCCTGACTTTC. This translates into CASSLEGAAAYSGANVLTF.

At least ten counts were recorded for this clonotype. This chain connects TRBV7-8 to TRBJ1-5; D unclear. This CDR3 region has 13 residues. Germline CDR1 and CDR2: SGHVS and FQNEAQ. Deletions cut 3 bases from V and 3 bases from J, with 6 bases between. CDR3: CASSLEHNQPQHF. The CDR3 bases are TGTGCCAGCAGCTTGGAACACAATCAGCCCCAGCATTTT.

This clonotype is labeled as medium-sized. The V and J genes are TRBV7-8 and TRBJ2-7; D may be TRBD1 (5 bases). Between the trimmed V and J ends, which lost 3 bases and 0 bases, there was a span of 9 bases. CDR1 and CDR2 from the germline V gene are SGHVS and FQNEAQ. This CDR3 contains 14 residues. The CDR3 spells CASSFEDTSYEQYF. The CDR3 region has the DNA TGTGCCAGCAGCTTTGAGGACACCTCCTACGAGCAGTACTTC.

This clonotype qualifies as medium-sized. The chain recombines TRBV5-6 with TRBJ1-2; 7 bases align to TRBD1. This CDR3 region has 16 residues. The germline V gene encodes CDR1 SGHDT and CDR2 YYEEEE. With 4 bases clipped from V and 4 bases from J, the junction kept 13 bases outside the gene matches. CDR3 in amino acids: CASSETGTAFFYGYTF. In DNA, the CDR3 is TGTGCCAGCAGCGAAACCGGGACAGCTTTTTTCTATGGCTACACCTTC.

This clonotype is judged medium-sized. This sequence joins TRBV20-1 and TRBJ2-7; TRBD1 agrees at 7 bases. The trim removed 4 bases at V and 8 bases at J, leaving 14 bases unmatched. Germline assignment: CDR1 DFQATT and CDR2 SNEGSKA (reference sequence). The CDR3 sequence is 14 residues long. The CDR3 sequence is CSATGTVTLEKQYF. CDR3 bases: TGCAGTGCTACCGGGACAGTCACACTGGAAAAGCAGTACTTC.

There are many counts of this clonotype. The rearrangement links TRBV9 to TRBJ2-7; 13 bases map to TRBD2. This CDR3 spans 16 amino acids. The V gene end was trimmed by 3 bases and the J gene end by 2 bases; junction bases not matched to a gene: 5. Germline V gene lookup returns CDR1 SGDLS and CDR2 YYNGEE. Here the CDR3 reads CASSARLAGGPYEQYF. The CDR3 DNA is TGTGCCAGCAGCGCCCGACTAGCGGGAGGCCCCTACGAGCAGTACTTC.

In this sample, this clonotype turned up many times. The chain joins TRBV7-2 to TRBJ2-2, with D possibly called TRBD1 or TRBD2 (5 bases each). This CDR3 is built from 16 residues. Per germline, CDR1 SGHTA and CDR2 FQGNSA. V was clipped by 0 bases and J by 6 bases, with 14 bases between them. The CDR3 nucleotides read TGTGCCAGCAGCTTAGCACCAGGGATGGGGGCCGGGGAGCTGTTTTTT. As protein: CASSLAPGMGAGELFF. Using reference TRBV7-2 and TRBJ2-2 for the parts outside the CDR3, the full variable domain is GAGVSQSPSNKVTEKGKDVELRCDPISGHTALYWYRQSLGQGLEFLIYFQGNSAPDKSGLPSDRFSAERTGGSVSTLTIQRTQQEDSAVYLCASSLAPGMGAGELFFGEGSRLTVL.

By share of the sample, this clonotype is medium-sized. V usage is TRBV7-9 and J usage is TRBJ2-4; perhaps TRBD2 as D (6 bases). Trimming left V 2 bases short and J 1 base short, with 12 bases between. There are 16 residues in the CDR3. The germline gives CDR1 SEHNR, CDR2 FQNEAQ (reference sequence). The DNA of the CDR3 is TGTGCCAGCAGCTTAATGGGGAGGTTGGCCAAAAACATTCAGTACTTC. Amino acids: CASSLMGRLAKNIQYF.

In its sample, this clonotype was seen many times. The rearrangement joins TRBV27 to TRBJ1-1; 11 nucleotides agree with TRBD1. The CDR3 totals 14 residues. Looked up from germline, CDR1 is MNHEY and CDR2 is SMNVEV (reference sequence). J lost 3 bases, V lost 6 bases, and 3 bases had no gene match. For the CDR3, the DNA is TGTGCCAGCAGGGGACAGGGGGGGCACACTGAAGCTTTCTTT. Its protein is CASRGQGGHTEAFF.

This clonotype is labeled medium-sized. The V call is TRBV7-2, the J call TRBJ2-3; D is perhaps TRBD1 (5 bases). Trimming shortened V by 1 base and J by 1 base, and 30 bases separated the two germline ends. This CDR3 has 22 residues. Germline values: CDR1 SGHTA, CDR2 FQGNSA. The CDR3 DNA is TGTGCCAGCAGCTTAGAATTAACTACTCCGGACCTAGGTCAGGGCCGCACAGATACGCAGTATTTT. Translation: CASSLELTTPDLGQGRTDTQYF.

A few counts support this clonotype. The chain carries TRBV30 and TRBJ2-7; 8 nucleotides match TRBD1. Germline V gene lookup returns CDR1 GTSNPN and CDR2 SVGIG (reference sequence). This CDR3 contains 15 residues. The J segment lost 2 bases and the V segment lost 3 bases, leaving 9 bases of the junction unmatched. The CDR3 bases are TGTGCCTGGAGATCAGACAGGGGAACGACCTACGAGCAGTACTTC. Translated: CAWRSDRGTTYEQYF.